The 13 T cell receptor beta chains in this list originate from one sample, sequenced in a study of CD8+CD57+ T cells in acquired aplastic anemia. Sequencing was done on patients that had shown CD8+CD57+ cell expansion by flow cytometry. Both TCR beta VDJ combination and CDR3 sequence profiling were carried out. Genomic DNA was the template for this profiling. One entry per CDR3 protein, called by TCRdb with MiXCR from the reads. The data hold hundreds of thousands of distinct CDR3 sequences, with 25% to 40% observed a single time. The sequencing input was sorted CD4+, CD8+, or CD8+CD57+ T cells (not recorded which) from PBMCs. Every receptor here comes from a human donor with aplastic anemia.

This clonotype has a count of ten or more. The V gene is TRBV11-1, the J gene TRBJ2-7, with TRBD2 matching 10 bases. The CDR3 runs to 16 residues. Trimming at V came to 5 bases and at J to 1 base, leaving 8 bases not matched to a gene. Germline-derived CDR1 and CDR2 are SGHAT and FQDESV (reference sequence). DNA for the CDR3: TGTGCCAGCAGCCCCCACGGGACTAGCGTGTCCTACGAGCAGTACTTC. Amino acid sequence: CASSPHGTSVSYEQYF.

V and J are TRBV12-3 or TRBV12-4 and TRBJ2-2; D uncertain. V lost 5 bases, J lost 6 bases, and 10 bases lay in between. CDR3 length: 13 residues. CDR3 DNA: TGTGCCAGCAGTGTCGTGGTTCCCGGGGAGCTGTTTTTT. Translated: CASSVVVPGELFF.

This clonotype was found once. A much larger clone lies one base from this, so it may be a read error. This chain links TRBV20-1 with TRBJ1-1, with 7 bases lining up with TRBD1. Germline CDR1 is DFQATT and CDR2 is SNEGSKA (reference sequence). With 3 bases clipped from V and 9 bases from J, the junction kept 4 bases outside the gene matches. This CDR3 is built from 11 residues. For the CDR3, the DNA is TGCAGTGCTAGCGAGGGGGCTAAAGCTTTCTTT. Translation gives CSASEGAKAFF.

The DNA of the CDR3 is TGCAGTGCGAGGGCCGGGACAGGGGTATACGAGCAGTACTTC. The encoded protein is CSARAGTGVYEQYF. The chain links TRBV20-1 to TRBJ2-7; 10 nucleotides match TRBD1. CDR1 DFQATT and CDR2 SNEGSKA come from the germline V gene (reference sequence). CDR3 length: 14 residues. J gave up 4 bases and V 6 bases, and 9 bases lay outside the gene matches.

This clonotype was observed many times. The rearrangement links TRBV19 to TRBJ1-2, with 7 bases that match TRBD1. Germline CDR1 is LNHDA and CDR2 is SQIVND (reference sequence). V was clipped by 7 bases and J by 3 bases; unmatched bases: 5. The CDR3 extends over 13 amino acids. Here the CDR3 DNA reads TGTGCCAGTAAGACAGGGCCTCACTATGGCTACACCTTC. Encoded protein: CASKTGPHYGYTF.

This clonotype was recorded a few times. The chain links TRBV15 to TRBJ2-3; D remains unclear. Matching the DNA end better, TRBJ1-5 makes the J call doubtful. CDR3 size: 16 residues. Per the germline V gene, CDR1 is LNHNV and CDR2 is YYDKDF (reference sequence). DNA for the CDR3: TGTGCCACCAGCAGAGCCCCTGGCATGGGCACAGATACGCAGCATTTT. This translates into CATSRAPGMGTDTQHF.

Worth noting for this clonotype: Likely a read error: the CDR3 ends without its conserved phenylalanine or tryptophan. The DNA is omitted, as the CDR3 cannot be located on it reliably, and the CDR3 follows TCRdb's listing. The gene calls are TRBV10-2 and TRBJ1-6; the table names TRBD1, a call not compared with the DNA. Germline lookup yields CDR1 WSHSY and CDR2 SAAADI. The CDR3 sequence runs 10 residues, both termini included. CDR3 amino acids: CASSRDSPHS.

This clonotype was observed a handful of times. This rearrangement joins TRBV2 to TRBJ2-1; 14 nucleotides match TRBD2. The J segment lost 1 base and the V segment lost 6 bases, leaving 5 bases of the junction unmatched. The CDR3 is 17 residues long. Germline V CDR1 and CDR2: SNHLY, FYNNEI. The CDR3 is CASRVGTSGRSYNEQFF. The CDR3 nucleotides are TGTGCCAGCAGGGTCGGGACTAGCGGGAGATCCTACAATGAGCAGTTCTTC.

This clonotype was detected ten times or more. The chain uses TRBV12-3 or TRBV12-4 and TRBJ1-6, with D unclear. The V end was cut by 7 bases, the J end by 10 bases, with 14 bases between. The CDR3 spans 13 residues. The CDR3 loop is CASKFSGGSPLHF. Written as DNA, the CDR3 is TGTGCCAGCAAGTTTAGCGGAGGATCACCCCTCCACTTT.

A note on this clonotype: The junction shows a germline mismatch at one end, possibly a read error. The J gene is TRBJ1-6, the V gene TRBV5-6; TRBD1 is a possible D gene (6 bases). The CDR3 consists of 16 residues. CDR1 and CDR2 (germline): SGHDT, YYEEEE. This CDR3 is CACSRWTAEFGSPLHF. In nucleotides, the CDR3 is TGTGCCTGCAGCCGTTGGACAGCCGAGTTCGGGTCACCCCTCCACTTT.

The rearrangement links TRBV7-7 to TRBJ1-5; D not certain. Germline CDR1 SSHAT, CDR2 FNYEAQ (reference sequence). The CDR3 is made up of 14 amino acids. The germline V and J ends were trimmed by 3 bases and 0 bases, with 6 bases remaining between them. The CDR3 DNA follows: TGTGCCAGCAGCTTGCAGAATAGCAATCAGCCCCAGCATTTT. Protein product: CASSLQNSNQPQHF.

The gene calls are TRBV5-1 and TRBJ1-1, with 8 bases that match TRBD1. The CDR3 is 15 amino acids. In germline, CDR1 is SGHRS, CDR2 YFSETQ. The junction had 5 bases not matched to a gene; V was cut back by 4 bases and J by 0 bases. DNA for the CDR3: TGCGCCAGCAGCATACAGGGGGGGGTGAACACTGAAGCTTTCTTT. Its protein product is CASSIQGGVNTEAFF.

Concerning this clonotype itself: This CDR3 is missing its conserved last phenylalanine or tryptophan, likely due to a read error. V is TRBV5-1 and J is TRBJ1-2; 8 bases match TRBD1. Trimming at V came to 0 bases and at J to 7 bases, leaving 5 bases not matched to a gene. The CDR3 length is 14 residues. Germline V CDR1 and CDR2: SGHRS, YFSETQ. The CDR3: CASSLAPTGAGYTL. The CDR3 DNA is TGCGCCAGCAGCTTGGCCCCGACAGGGGCTGGCTACACCCTC.